The T cell receptor (beta chain) described here comes from a study of persistence of HIV-infected CD4 T cells. The V and J ends lost 8 bases and 6 bases respectively, with 17 bases between them. The CDR3 has 13 amino acids. Germline CDR1 and CDR2: DFQATT and SNEGSKA (reference sequence). Of note for this clone: Its antigen is undetermined.

This was the immunoSEQ version 4 assay in survey mode. Profiled with immunoSEQ multiplex PCR; TCRdb holds only in-frame clones, not every one. The repertoire consists of about 21,000 clones, with about 84% occurring once and the leading ten covering almost 7%. Cells were stimulated with CMV-infected fibroblast lysates at around 9.1 ug/mL. Sorting selected CD4+ T cells upregulating both CD40 ligand and CD69. The receptor was isolated from an adult man with HIV who was CMV-seropositive. This chain uses TRBV20-1 with TRBJ1-5; the D gene is possibly TRBD1 (6 bases). The sequencing here drew on CD4+ T cells sorted from PBMCs after 18-hour stimulation, taken from a patient who received antiretroviral therapy. This CDR3 is CSLSGGPGQPQHF. As DNA, the CDR3 is TGCAGTCTTAGTGGGGGGCCGGGTCAGCCCCAGCATTTT.